Below, 27 T cell receptor beta chains from the same sample are listed, as sequenced in a study of OX40 agonist ivuxolimab in advanced cancers. Sequenced by immunoSEQ multiplex PCR; TCRdb stores in-frame clones only, minus some. This table holds some 83,000 clones, roughly 84% found once. Sequenced material: CD4+ or CD8+ T cells sorted from blood, taken in a trial of the OX40 agonist ivuxolimab. These receptors were collected from an adult with an advanced solid tumor such as melanoma, head and neck, liver or kidney cancer.

The chain carries TRBV6-5 and TRBJ1-5; 8 bases line up with TRBD1. Losses at the gene ends were 4 bases for V and 2 bases for J; bases not matched to a gene: 7. Germline lookup yields CDR1 MNHEY and CDR2 SVGAGI. This CDR3 region has 16 residues. The CDR3 sequence: CASSSLQGAGNQPQHF. CDR3 nucleotides: TGTGCCAGCAGTTCACTTCAGGGGGCTGGCAATCAGCCCCAGCATTTT.

The chain links TRBV28 to TRBJ2-1; the D gene is possibly TRBD2 (7 bases). Trimming left V 5 bases short and J 0 bases short, with 11 bases between. Germline CDR1 MDHEN, CDR2 SYDVKM. This CDR3 region has 15 residues. The CDR3 nucleotides read TGTGCCAGCAGTCCTGCGGGGGCCTCCTACAATGAGCAGTTCTTC. Its translation is CASSPAGASYNEQFF.

V and J are TRBV19 and TRBJ2-1, with 13 bases lining up with TRBD2. The CDR3 spans 16 residues. V gave up 10 bases and J gave up 0 bases; unmatched junction bases: 6. Germline V gene lookup returns CDR1 LNHDA and CDR2 SQIVND (reference sequence). For the CDR3, the DNA is TGTGCCATCGGGACTAGCGGGAAACGCTCCTACAATGAGCAGTTCTTC. This codes for CAIGTSGKRSYNEQFF. Variable domain in full (rest from reference TRBV19 and TRBJ2-1): DGGITQSPKYLFRKEGQNVTLSCEQNLNHDAMYWYRQDPGQGLRLIYYSQIVNDFQKGDIAEGYSVSREKKESFPLTVTSAQKNPTAFYLCAIGTSGKRSYNEQFFGPGTRLTVL.

The rearrangement joins TRBV13 to TRBJ1-1, with D tentatively TRBD1 (5 bases). Deletions cut 5 bases from V and 4 bases from J, with 17 bases between. This CDR3 has 15 residues. Germline CDR1 is PRHDT and CDR2 is FYEKMQ (reference sequence). The CDR3 coding sequence is TGTGCCAGCAGCCGTAATGGGCGGGGGGGCACTGAAGCTTTCTTT. This encodes CASSRNGRGGTEAFF.

This clone was seen a few times. Here the CDR3 DNA reads TGTGCCAGCAGCTACAGTCGCGCCCCGCAAGAGACCCAGTACTTC. Translated: CASSYSRAPQETQYF. J is TRBJ2-5 and V is TRBV11-1; D is undetermined. The CDR3 consists of 15 residues. The ends were cut back, 4 bases at V and 2 bases at J, with 14 bases in the middle. The germline V gene encodes CDR1 SGHAT and CDR2 FQDESV (reference sequence).

Concerning this clone itself: Other DNA sequences in the sample encode the same CDR3. This rearrangement joins TRBV27 to TRBJ1-2; D ambiguous. The CDR3 has 14 residues. Germline V gives CDR1 MNHEY, CDR2 SMNVEV (reference sequence). Trimming took 0 bases from V and 3 from J, leaving 8 bases between them. CDR3 DNA: TGTGCCAGCAGTTTATCAAGGGAAGACTATGGCTACACCTTC. Encoded protein: CASSLSREDYGYTF.

The chain employs TRBV19 and TRBJ1-5, with 10 bases aligning to TRBD1. Germline CDR1 and CDR2: LNHDA and SQIVND (reference sequence). V shed 7 bases and J 10 bases; nucleotides not matched to a gene: 7. This CDR3 contains 13 residues. CDR3 sequence: CASNGQGVFPQHF. The CDR3 coding sequence is TGTGCCAGTAACGGACAGGGGGTCTTTCCCCAGCATTTT.

J is TRBJ1-1 and V is TRBV2, with D possibly matching TRBD1 (5 bases). V lost 6 bases to trimming and J lost 4 bases, with 18 bases between them. CDR3 length: 15 residues. CDR1 is SNHLY and CDR2 is FYNNEI in the germline V gene. The CDR3 sequence is CASSQTPMQGTEAFF. Written as DNA, the CDR3 is TGTGCCAGCAGCCAAACCCCGATGCAGGGCACTGAAGCTTTCTTT.

This chain links TRBV11-2 with TRBJ1-2; no clear D gene. The length of the CDR3 is 15 residues. The V and J ends lost 1 base and 2 bases respectively, with 11 bases between them. Per the germline V gene, CDR1 is SGHAT and CDR2 is FQNNGV. The CDR3 sequence is CASSLAWSKNYGYTF. CDR3 nucleotides: TGTGCCAGCAGCTTAGCCTGGTCCAAGAACTATGGCTACACCTTC.

The chain uses TRBV19 and TRBJ2-5; D might be TRBD1 (7 bases). Deletions cut 8 bases from V and 6 bases from J, with 16 bases between. CDR1 and CDR2 from the germline V gene are LNHDA and SQIVND (reference sequence). CDR3 length: 13 residues. The DNA of the CDR3 is TGTGCCAGTGGGTTGACAGGGAGGAAGACCCAGTACTTC. It translates to CASGLTGRKTQYF.

The chain uses TRBV9 and TRBJ1-5; D is perhaps TRBD1 (5 bases). The CDR3 spans 16 residues. Germline CDR1 and CDR2: SGDLS and YYNGEE. The V end was cut by 4 bases, the J end by 6 bases, with 20 bases between. CDR3 DNA: TGTGCCAGCAGCTCTCAGGATGGGGGTGTGGGTCAGCCCCAGCATTTT. Encoded protein: CASSSQDGGVGQPQHF.

The rearrangement links TRBV2 to TRBJ2-5, with 10 nucleotides matching TRBD1. The J call may be mistaken, given a closer DNA end match to TRBJ2-7. CDR3 length equals 14 residues. Germline lookup yields CDR1 SNHLY and CDR2 FYNNEI. CDR3 sequence (DNA): TGTGCCAGCAGCGGGACAGGGGTTTGGTACGAGCAGTACTTC. This gives the protein CASSGTGVWYEQYF.

V gene TRBV5-5 combines with J gene TRBJ1-1; TRBD1 agrees at 9 bases. The junction had 3 bases not matched to a gene; V was cut back by 4 bases and J by 2 bases. Germline V gives CDR1 SGHKS, CDR2 YYEKEE (reference sequence). The CDR3 covers 14 residues. DNA for the CDR3: TGTGCCAGCAGCGGGACAGGGCCTAACACTGAAGCTTTCTTT. Its translation is CASSGTGPNTEAFF.

The chain links TRBV4-1 to TRBJ1-4; TRBD1 matches 7 bases. The V and J ends lost 2 bases and 6 bases, in that order; junction bases with no gene match: 3. The germline V gene has CDR1 MGHRA and CDR2 YSYEKL. The CDR3 is made up of 14 amino acids. CDR3 in DNA: TGCGCCAGCAGCCAAACAGGGGCGGATGAAAAACTGTTTTTT. Its protein is CASSQTGADEKLFF.

The gene calls are TRBV5-1 and TRBJ2-5, with 7 bases aligning to TRBD1. In germline, CDR1 is SGHRS, CDR2 YFSETQ. This CDR3 has 15 amino acids. Unmatched junction bases numbered 8, after V lost 0 bases and J lost 6 bases. The chain's CDR3 is CASSLARGGAKTQYF. The CDR3 nucleotides read TGCGCCAGCAGCTTGGCCAGAGGGGGCGCGAAGACCCAGTACTTC.

V is TRBV29-1 and J is TRBJ1-5; 9 bases align to TRBD1. CDR1 is SQVTM, CDR2 ANQGSEA, per germline. V lost 7 bases and J lost 6; bases outside the gene matches: 13. This CDR3 is built from 15 residues. Here the CDR3 reads CSALRGQGPSQPQHF. The CDR3 DNA sequence: TGCAGCGCCCTGCGGGGACAGGGCCCCTCTCAGCCCCAGCATTTT.

This clone appeared a single time. At one of its ends the junction is not consistent with the germline gene, which may arise from a read error. The chain joins TRBV7-7 to TRBJ2-2, with TRBD1 identical over 7 bases. CDR1 is SSHAT and CDR2 is FNYEAQ in the germline V gene (reference sequence). The CDR3 runs to 15 residues. The CDR3 region has the DNA TGTGCTAGCAGCCTGGACAGGCCGGGCACCGGGGAGCTGTTTTTT. The encoded protein is CASSLDRPGTGELFF.

This chain joins TRBV4-2 and TRBJ1-4; D is uncertain. Germline CDR1 reads LGHNA; CDR2 reads YNFKEQ. This CDR3 contains 14 residues. Trimming shortened V by 1 base and J by 2 bases, and 5 bases separated the two germline ends. As DNA, the CDR3 is TGTGCCAGCAGCCAAGGGCAGACTAATGAAAAACTGTTTTTT. It encodes CASSQGQTNEKLFF.

The chain employs TRBV11-3 and TRBJ2-3, with D possibly being TRBD2 (6 bases). The CDR3 totals 15 residues. Germline assignment: CDR1 SGHNT and CDR2 YENEEA. V was clipped by 4 bases and J by 3 bases, with 14 bases between them. CDR3 amino acids: CASSSGTLRTDTQYF. The CDR3 DNA is TGTGCCAGCAGCTCCGGGACTCTAAGAACAGATACGCAGTATTTT.

This clone was detected only a few times. J is TRBJ2-1 and V is TRBV5-1, with 9 bases identical to TRBD2. CDR3 length: 20 residues. The J segment lost 1 base and the V segment lost 4 bases, leaving 18 bases of the junction unmatched. The V gene's germline CDR1 is SGHRS and CDR2 YFSETQ. The CDR3 here is CASSGLEGAGGRRSYNEQFF. The DNA of the CDR3 is TGCGCCAGCAGCGGGCTAGAGGGAGCGGGAGGTCGCAGGTCCTACAATGAGCAGTTCTTC.

The rearrangement joins TRBV6-5 to TRBJ2-3; 7 nucleotides match TRBD2. Germline V gene lookup returns CDR1 MNHEY and CDR2 SVGAGI. Unmatched junction bases numbered 3, after V lost 0 bases and J lost 3 bases. The CDR3 covers 15 residues. The DNA for the CDR3 is TGTGCCAGCAGTTACTCGCCTAGCGGAACAGATACGCAGTATTTT. Protein product: CASSYSPSGTDTQYF.

The gene calls are TRBV5-5 and TRBJ1-4; tentative D call: TRBD1 (5 bases). Germline V gene data show CDR1 as SGHKS and CDR2 as YYEKEE (reference sequence). V lost 4 bases and J 8 bases, leaving 15 bases between the germline ends. The CDR3 is made up of 14 amino acids. The CDR3 DNA reads TGTGCCAGCAGCCTGGGGGTCGGGGACGAAAAACTGTTTTTT. Translated, it gives CASSLGVGDEKLFF.

The V call is TRBV6-5, the J call TRBJ1-1; unclear D gene. V lost 10 bases and J lost 3, with 12 bases in between. CDR3 length: 12 amino acids. Germline V gene data show CDR1 as MNHEY and CDR2 as SVGAGI. The CDR3 reads CAIRVTDTEAFF. The CDR3 nucleotides are TGTGCCATAAGGGTAACGGACACTGAAGCTTTCTTT.

The chain recombines TRBV5-1 with TRBJ2-7; D call uncertain. Germline lookup yields CDR1 SGHRS and CDR2 YFSETQ. V was pared by 2 bases and J by 0 bases, with 9 bases between. The CDR3 has 14 residues. The CDR3 DNA is TGCGCCAGCAGCTTACTTCGGAGCTCCTACGAGCAGTACTTC. Residues: CASSLLRSSYEQYF.

The V gene is TRBV6-5, the J gene TRBJ2-2; no clear D. The CDR3 sequence is 12 residues long. Between the trimmed V and J ends, which lost 6 bases and 7 bases, there was a span of 9 bases. Germline V gives CDR1 MNHEY, CDR2 SVGAGI. The DNA for the CDR3 is TGTGCCAGCAGCCCTCGAGACGGGGAGCTGTTTTTT. This sequence encodes CASSPRDGELFF.

About this clone itself: One end of the junction is discordant with germline, which a read error may explain. Additional DNA sequences in this sample encode the identical CDR3. Here the CDR3 DNA reads TGCGCCAGCAGTCAAGATCAGGGGGTGGGGGACTATGGCTACACCTTC. Amino acid sequence: CASSQDQGVGDYGYTF. The V call is TRBV4-1, the J call TRBJ1-2, with 7 bases identical to TRBD1. Looked up from germline, CDR1 is MGHRA and CDR2 is YSYEKL. The CDR3 totals 16 residues.

The chain links TRBV14 to TRBJ1-2; D gene uncertain. The germline V gene has CDR1 SGHDN and CDR2 FVKESK. This CDR3 spans 13 amino acids. Trimming took off 3 bases at V and 3 bases at J, with 8 bases between the two ends. The CDR3 DNA sequence: TGTGCCAGCAGCCAGGGGATCGACTATGGCTACACCTTC. Protein product: CASSQGIDYGYTF.